These 18 T cell receptor beta chains came from one sample sequenced in a study of CD8 T cells in ankylosing spondylitis. Via MiXCR, TCRdb re-called the 5' RACE reads, giving one row per CDR3 protein. The sample lists around 330,000 distinct CDR3 sequences; around a tenth were seen once. The sequenced sample consisted of blood, either unsorted or a sorted T cell fraction (not recorded which). Receptor source: a female donor with ankylosing spondylitis or in good health (not recorded which).

The sample holds many counts of this clonotype. The genes are TRBV4-3 and TRBJ2-7, with a possible D match to TRBD2 (5 bases). Germline CDR1 and CDR2: LGHNA and YSLEER. The CDR3 has 15 amino acids. V lost 0 bases, J lost 2 bases, and 11 bases lay in between. The CDR3 reads CASSQDFRGTYEQYF. Written as DNA, the CDR3 is TGCGCCAGCAGCCAAGATTTCCGGGGAACCTACGAGCAGTACTTC.

This clonotype was seen a few times. The chain joins TRBV18 to TRBJ2-2, with TRBD1 identical over 9 bases. CDR3 length: 16 residues. V trimming: 2 bases; J trimming: 4 bases; junction bases outside the gene matches: 5. Germline V gene sequence: CDR1 KGHSH, CDR2 LQKENI. CDR3: CASSPSGQGGTGELFF. Here the CDR3 DNA reads TGTGCCAGCTCACCATCGGGACAGGGCGGCACCGGGGAGCTGTTTTTT.

This clonotype was recorded many times. The chain employs TRBV5-1 and TRBJ1-1; 9 nucleotides agree with TRBD1. The CDR3 covers 18 residues. Germline values: CDR1 SGHRS, CDR2 YFSETQ. J gave up 7 bases and V 0 bases, and 16 bases lay outside the gene matches. The CDR3: CASSLDIRGRGTGFEAFF. As DNA, the CDR3 is TGCGCCAGCAGCTTGGATATTAGGGGAAGAGGGACAGGGTTTGAAGCTTTCTTT. The full variable domain, rest sourced from reference TRBV5-1 and TRBJ1-1, is KAGVTQTPRYLIKTRGQQVTLSCSPISGHRSVSWYQQTPGQGLQFLFEYFSETQRNKGNFPGRFSGRQFSNSRSEMNVSTLELGDSALYLCASSLDIRGRGTGFEAFFGQGTRLTVV.

This clonotype has ten or more counts. The chain uses TRBV20-1 and TRBJ1-5; D unresolved. The CDR3 is 13 amino acids. Looked up from germline, CDR1 is DFQATT and CDR2 is SNEGSKA (reference sequence). Trimming stripped 6 bases from V and 3 bases from J, with 12 bases between. The CDR3 here is CSAYDGINQPQHF. The CDR3 nucleotides are TGCAGTGCATATGACGGAATCAATCAGCCCCAGCATTTT.

This clonotype was detected many times. The chain carries TRBV6-2 or TRBV6-3 and TRBJ2-7; D may be TRBD2 (5 bases). With 0 bases removed from V and 3 bases from J, the gap between germline ends came to 15 bases. The CDR3 has 16 residues. Germline V gene data show CDR1 as MNHEY and CDR2 as SVGEGT. DNA for the CDR3: TGTGCCAGCAGTTACTCGACGTCTAGCTCAGGCTACGAGCAGTACTTC. This encodes CASSYSTSSSGYEQYF.

There are many counts of this clonotype. The genes are TRBV27 and TRBJ2-7; 8 bases are shared with TRBD2. The CDR3 is 16 amino acids. Looked up from germline, CDR1 is MNHEY and CDR2 is SMNVEV (reference sequence). J was trimmed by 1 base and V by 2 bases; bases with no gene match: 7. This CDR3 is CASSLRSAGGSYEQYF. The CDR3 coding sequence is TGTGCCAGCAGTTTAAGATCTGCGGGAGGTTCCTACGAGCAGTACTTC.

There are many counts of this clonotype. This chain joins TRBV28 and TRBJ2-7, with TRBD1 as a possible D gene (5 bases). The germline V gene has CDR1 MDHEN and CDR2 SYDVKM. The CDR3 is 12 amino acids. V gave up 8 bases and J gave up 2 bases, with 10 bases separating them. Here the CDR3 reads CASGADPYEQYF. CDR3 coding DNA: TGTGCCAGCGGGGCAGATCCCTACGAGCAGTACTTC.

This clonotype was recorded many times. The V gene is TRBV10-2, the J gene TRBJ1-6; 7 positions agree with TRBD1. Germline lookup yields CDR1 WSHSY and CDR2 SAAADI. V was clipped by 6 bases and J by 10 bases; unmatched bases: 9. This CDR3 has 14 residues. CDR3 coding DNA: TGCGCCAGCAGAGAACAGGGGAAAGGATCACCCCTCCACTTT. This gives the protein CASREQGKGSPLHF.

This clonotype was observed many times. The chain has TRBV12-3 or TRBV12-4 and TRBJ2-1; tentatively, D is TRBD2 (6 bases). Between the trimmed V and J ends, which lost 0 bases and 6 bases, there was a span of 9 bases. The CDR3 length is 14 residues. CDR3 bases: TGTGCCAGCAGTTTAGCGGGGACTGGCAATGAGCAGTTCTTC. It encodes CASSLAGTGNEQFF.

The rearrangement uses TRBV19 and TRBJ1-5; TRBD1 might be the D (5 bases). Deletions cut 3 bases from V and 2 bases from J, with 14 bases between. CDR1 is LNHDA, CDR2 SQIVND, per germline (reference sequence). The CDR3 sequence is 16 residues long. CDR3 loop: CASSMGTAGRNQPQHF. The CDR3 DNA is TGTGCCAGTAGTATGGGTACGGCAGGGCGCAATCAGCCCCAGCATTTT.

This clonotype came up many times. The gene calls are TRBV5-1 and TRBJ1-5; D is unclear. The CDR3 covers 15 residues. In germline, CDR1 is SGHRS, CDR2 YFSETQ. Between the trimmed V and J ends, which lost 1 base and 1 base, there was a span of 9 bases. Here the CDR3 reads CASSLKAGSNQPQHF. The CDR3 DNA is TGCGCCAGCAGCTTGAAGGCAGGCAGCAATCAGCCCCAGCATTTT.

This clonotype was seen ten or more times. V usage is TRBV20-1 and J usage is TRBJ2-7, with D tentatively TRBD1 or TRBD2 (5 bases each). Germline V gene sequence: CDR1 DFQATT, CDR2 SNEGSKA (reference sequence). V was clipped by 1 base and J by 2 bases, with 9 bases between them. The CDR3 loop spans 13 amino acids. CDR3 region: CSARGDRTYEQYF. The CDR3 nucleotides read TGCAGTGCTAGAGGGGACCGTACCTACGAGCAGTACTTC.

This clonotype was counted between two and nine times. V and J are TRBV6-1 and TRBJ2-5, with TRBD1 matching 9 bases. This CDR3 has 13 residues. Germline-derived CDR1 and CDR2 are MNHNS and SASEGT. V shed 8 bases and J 3 bases; nucleotides not matched to a gene: 4. The CDR3 nucleotides are TGTGCCAGCGGCCGGGACAGGGAAGAGACCCAGTACTTC. It translates to CASGRDREETQYF.

This clonotype was detected many times. The genes are TRBV5-1 and TRBJ2-1, with 12 bases lining up with TRBD2. Germline CDR1 is SGHRS and CDR2 is YFSETQ. V dropped 3 bases and J dropped 5; count of bases not matched to a gene: 9. The CDR3 totals 17 residues. CDR3 nucleotide sequence: TGCGCCAGCAGCTCCGGACTAGCGGGGACTTACCACAATGAGCAGTTCTTC. It specifies CASSSGLAGTYHNEQFF. Drawing the rest from reference TRBV5-1 and TRBJ2-1, the complete variable domain is KAGVTQTPRYLIKTRGQQVTLSCSPISGHRSVSWYQQTPGQGLQFLFEYFSETQRNKGNFPGRFSGRQFSNSRSEMNVSTLELGDSALYLCASSSGLAGTYHNEQFFGPGTRLTVL.

V usage is TRBV6-2 or TRBV6-3 and J usage is TRBJ1-3, with D possibly TRBD1 on 6 matching bases. Trimming took off 2 bases at V and 10 bases at J, with 18 bases between the two ends. Germline CDR1 MNHEY, CDR2 SVGEGT. This CDR3 contains 15 residues. The CDR3, as DNA: TGTGCCAGCAGTTACCTACAGGGCGTCGGAGAGACCATATATTTT. It is translated as CASSYLQGVGETIYF.

This chain connects TRBV5-1 to TRBJ2-7; D is perhaps TRBD2 (5 bases). CDR1 is SGHRS and CDR2 is YFSETQ in the germline V gene. The V end lost 4 bases, the J end lost 2 bases, and 13 bases lay between the germline ends. The CDR3 totals 14 residues. This CDR3 reads CASSAEGGTYEQYF. The CDR3 nucleotides read TGCGCCAGCAGCGCCGAGGGCGGTACCTACGAGCAGTACTTC. Full variable domain (rest looked up from reference TRBV5-1 and TRBJ2-7): KAGVTQTPRYLIKTRGQQVTLSCSPISGHRSVSWYQQTPGQGLQFLFEYFSETQRNKGNFPGRFSGRQFSNSRSEMNVSTLELGDSALYLCASSAEGGTYEQYFGPGTRLTVT.

The sample holds many counts of this clonotype. The rearrangement uses TRBV15 and TRBJ1-1; 8 nucleotides align to TRBD1. CDR3 length equals 15 residues. Germline CDR1 LNHNV, CDR2 YYDKDF (reference sequence). Trimming took 0 bases from V and 6 from J; bases not matched to a gene: 6. CDR3 sequence reads: CATSREPGGESEAFF. Written as DNA, the CDR3 is TGTGCCACCAGCAGAGAGCCAGGGGGCGAGTCTGAAGCTTTCTTT. Looking up the rest from reference TRBV15 and TRBJ1-1 gives the full variable domain: DAMVIQNPRYQVTQFGKPVTLSCSQTLNHNVMYWYQQKSSQAPKLLFHYYDKDFNNEADTPDNFQSRRPNTSFCFLDIRSPGLGDTAMYLCATSREPGGESEAFFGQGTRLTVV.

The chain employs TRBV5-1 and TRBJ2-2; maybe TRBD1 (6 bases). V lost 7 bases and J lost 3, with 13 bases in between. CDR3 size: 14 residues. Germline V CDR1 and CDR2: SGHRS, YFSETQ. The CDR3 coding sequence is TGCGCCAGCGAGGGGGATTTGTACACCGGGGAGCTGTTTTTT. Protein sequence: CASEGDLYTGELFF.